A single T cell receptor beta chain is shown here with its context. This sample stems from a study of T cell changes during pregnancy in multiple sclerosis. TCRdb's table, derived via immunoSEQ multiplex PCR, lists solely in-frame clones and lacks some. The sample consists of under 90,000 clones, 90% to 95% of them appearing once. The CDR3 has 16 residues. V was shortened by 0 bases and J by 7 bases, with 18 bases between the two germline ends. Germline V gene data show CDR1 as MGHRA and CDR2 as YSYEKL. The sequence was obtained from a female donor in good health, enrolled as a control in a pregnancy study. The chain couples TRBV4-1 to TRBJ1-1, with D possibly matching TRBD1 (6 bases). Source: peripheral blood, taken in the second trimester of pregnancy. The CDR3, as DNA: TGCGCCAGCAGCCAAGAAGGGGGGGCGCGTAGCGGTGAAGCTTTCTTT. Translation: CASSQEGGARSGEAFF.